The source of this TCR beta chain is a study of T cell responses to AZD1222 COVID-19 vaccine (dated by TCRdb to 2020 to 2022). For the study in its entirety: TCR sequencing covered approximately 230 trial participants: 200 to 220 given two doses of AZD1222 and some 25 given two doses of MenACWY control vaccine. Trial participants were enrolled into age subgroups of 18-55, 56-69 and 70-plus years, which contained about 150, 28 and 57 TCR-sequenced participants, respectively.

This clone appeared a single time. The target of this receptor is not known. Qualities for individual bases were not recorded, and no much larger clone is one base off. The CDR3 has 15 amino acids, counting the end cysteine and phenylalanine. The CDR3 DNA has 45 bases and is translated from base 1. Per the germline V gene (reference sequence), LNHNV is the CDR1 and YYDKDF is the CDR2. Relative to germline, V is 3 bases shorter and J is 7 bases shorter, with 16 bases between their ends. Explained via the paper, the time point label denotes: about 28 days (+/-7) after the second vaccine dose. AZD1222 recipients given second doses at about 4 weeks or at about 12 weeks were pooled, since spike-specific TCR depth and breadth were not found to differ between the two schedules. The vaccinee samples were drawn from two UK trials, COV001 and COV002, one of which was a single-blind randomized controlled phase 2/3 trial testing AZD1222 (ChAdOx1 nCoV-19) in healthy adults. For TCRbeta chain sequencing, PBMC samples were collected from trial participants at day 0 and at day 28 after the second dose.

Results the study describes overall, beyond this receptor: Most participants were white British and females outnumbered males, and the authors suggested that clonal diversity may have been underestimated. After two AZD1222 doses, both the breadth and the depth of spike-specific TCRs were significantly higher than at day 0 and than in MenACWY recipients. In the small 56-69-year group, the increase in depth fell short of significance, most likely because of low power. Conclusions about previously exposed vaccinees are limited, since just five or six AZD1222 recipients were seropositive for SARS-CoV-2 at baseline. Because no day 14 peak-response samples were available, repertoires were characterized only after the peak T cell response. CD4 TCRs associated with the vaccine covered the entire spike protein, and the dominant responses were in regions 160-218 and 743-854. Epitopes outside the regions mutated in the B.1.351 and B.1.1.7 variants were reportedly recognized by nearly half of the unique spike-specific TCRs.

The CDR3 regions of human TCRbeta chains were subjected to immunosequencing. Under the source paper's analysis protocol: Repertoire TCRs were matched against a reference library of SARS-CoV-2-specific TCRs generated with the MIRA antigen-specificity platform. Breadth meant the fraction of unique TCRs that were SARS-CoV-2-associated, whereas depth meant the fraction of total T cells that were SARS-CoV-2-associated. Each spike-specific TCR was assigned to its reactive spike region and to a CD4 or CD8 class using the MIRA data. Log10-transformed breadth and depth values were compared by one-way ANOVA with Sidak's multiple comparisons tests. The source is immuneACCESS, and TCRdb retained only in-frame sequences with V and J called. Part of the clones is not carried over; for the studies checked, unresolved V genes explain less than half of this, and the remainder is unexplained. The V and J calls and clone size come from that table; D and trimming were worked out from the DNA. This sample holds 110,000 or so clones; about 89% were observed only once. The ten top clones hold about 4% of the sample.

The chain was built from TRBV15 and TRBJ1-5; the D region possibly corresponds to TRBD1 (6 bases align). Sample: peripheral blood, taken 28 days after the second AZD1222 dose. This clonotype was sampled from an adult who received the AZD1222 COVID-19 vaccine. The CDR3 region has the sequence CATSSGQSIGQPQHF. The DNA reads as follows: TGTGCCACCAGCAGCGGACAGAGCATCGGGCAGCCCCAGCATTTT.